Listed below are T cell receptor beta chains from one sample, sequenced in a study of CD8 T cells in Susac syndrome. TCRdb re-called the immunoSEQ multiplex PCR reads with MiXCR, one entry per CDR3 protein. Seen here are about 200,000 distinct CDR3 sequences, around 95% observed once, and the top ten hold approximately 0.082%. Sequencing was carried out using CD4+ T cells from PBMCs. The receptors come from a human donor with multiple sclerosis. Both conserved end residues are part of each CDR3. Each record gives: J gene, V gene, CDR3 length, D gene, clone size, CDR3 protein, CDR3 DNA. A D gene is named only where the DNA matches it firmly. The size entry is marked missing in some rows and otherwise reads once, few, many or a size class.

TRBJ1-1 | TRBV29-1 | 14 | TRBD1 | NA | CSVLPRGLNTEAFF | TGCAGCGTTCTCCCGAGGGGGCTAAACACTGAAGCTTTCTTT
TRBJ1-5 | TRBV2 | 15 | TRBD1 | NA | CASSGGTGRNQPQHF | TGTGCCAGCAGTGGGGGGACAGGGCGAAATCAGCCCCAGCATTTT
TRBJ2-1 | TRBV7-9 | 14 | NA | NA | CASSLVNPENEQFF | TGTGCCAGCAGCTTAGTGAATCCGGAAAATGAGCAGTTCTTC
TRBJ2-5 | TRBV5-1 | 14 | TRBD2 | NA | CASRQTSGQETQYF | TGCGCCAGCAGACAAACTAGCGGCCAAGAGACCCAGTACTTC
TRBJ2-1 | TRBV2 | 13 | NA | once | CASDIRSYNEQFF | TGTGCCAGTGATATCCGCTCCTACAATGAGCAGTTCTTC
TRBJ2-3 | TRBV23-1 | 14 | NA | NA | CARPIRGPADTQYF | TGCGCCAGACCTATCCGGGGGCCGGCAGATACGCAGTATTTT
TRBJ2-1 | TRBV19 | 15 | TRBD1 | NA | CASSTRGQFGNEQFF | TGTGCCAGTAGTACGAGGGGACAGTTTGGGAATGAGCAGTTCTTC
TRBJ2-7 | TRBV6-4 | 14 | NA | NA | CASSVNDGPYEQYF | TGTGCCAGCAGCGTGAATGACGGACCCTACGAGCAGTACTTC
TRBJ1-2 | TRBV25-1 | 12 | NA | NA | CASSSHTDGYTF | TGTGCCAGCAGTTCTCACACCGACGGCTACACCTTC
TRBJ1-6 | TRBV14 | 15 | NA | NA | CASSQDSQYNSPLHF | TGTGCCAGCAGCCAAGACAGTCAGTATAATTCACCCCTCCACTTT
TRBJ1-2 | TRBV10-3 | 14 | TRBD1 | NA | CAISESGTGDGYTF | TGTGCCATCAGTGAGTCCGGGACAGGGGATGGCTACACCTTC
TRBJ1-5 | TRBV20-1 | 14 | TRBD1 | few | CSAREGASNQPQHF | TGCAGTGCTAGGGAGGGGGCGAGTAATCAGCCCCAGCATTTT
TRBJ1-1 | TRBV20-1 | 14 | NA | NA | CSARSNEVSTEAFF | TGCAGTGCTAGATCGAACGAAGTGAGCACTGAAGCTTTCTTT
TRBJ2-2 | TRBV5-4 | 15 | NA | NA | CASSLRDVVTGELFF | TGTGCCAGCAGCCTCCGGGACGTCGTCACCGGGGAGCTGTTTTTT
TRBJ2-1 | TRBV19 | 10 | NA | NA | CASGNTEQFF | TGTGCCAGTGGGAATACCGAGCAGTTCTTC
TRBJ2-1 | TRBV10-1 | 17 | TRBD1 | NA | CASSEPNARGNPNEQFF | TGCGCCAGCAGTGAGCCCAATGCCAGGGGGAACCCGAATGAGCAGTTCTTC
TRBJ1-4 | TRBV27 | 15 | TRBD1 | NA | CASSAGTGGSEKLFF | TGTGCCAGCAGTGCCGGGACAGGGGGCAGTGAAAAACTGTTTTTT
TRBJ1-2 | TRBV9 | 14 | TRBD1 | NA | CASSATGGNYGYTF | TGTGCCAGCAGCGCAACAGGGGGCAACTATGGCTACACCTTC
TRBJ1-1 | TRBV12-3/TRBV12-4 | 13 | NA | NA | CASSIQGLTEAFF | TGTGCCAGCAGTATTCAGGGACTCACTGAAGCTTTCTTT
TRBJ2-7 | TRBV7-8 | 16 | NA | once | CASSLGRALPSYEQYF | TGTGCCAGCAGCTTAGGCAGGGCCCTACCGTCCTACGAGCAGTACTTC
TRBJ1-1 | TRBV9 | 14 | NA | NA | CASSGNQGNTEAFF | TGTGCCAGCAGCGGTAACCAGGGGAACACTGAAGCTTTCTTT
TRBJ2-2 | TRBV11-2 | 14 | NA | NA | CASSLIQYTGELFF | TGTGCCAGCAGCTTAATCCAGTACACCGGGGAGCTGTTTTTT
TRBJ2-1 | TRBV5-1 | 13 | NA | NA | CASSLVGGNEQFF | TGCGCCAGCAGCTTGGTTGGGGGCAATGAGCAGTTCTTC
TRBJ2-1 | TRBV3-1 | 15 | NA | NA | CASSQVTASVVEQFF | TGTGCCAGCAGCCAAGTTACAGCGAGCGTGGTTGAGCAGTTCTTC
TRBJ2-7 | TRBV6-1 | 14 | TRBD1 | NA | CASRGQGSSLEQYF | TGTGCCAGCAGGGGACAGGGTTCTTCCCTCGAGCAGTACTTC
TRBJ2-3 | TRBV5-1 | 14 | NA | NA | CASSQRQGGDTQYF | TGCGCCAGCAGCCAACGACAGGGAGGCGATACGCAGTATTTT
TRBJ1-2 | TRBV27 | 14 | NA | NA | CASAWSGANYGYTF | TGTGCCAGTGCCTGGAGTGGAGCTAACTATGGCTACACCTTC
TRBJ1-5 | TRBV10-3 | 13 | NA | NA | CAISDSDRQPQHF | TGTGCCATCAGTGACAGCGACAGGCAGCCCCAGCATTTT
TRBJ1-2 | TRBV5-6 | 16 | NA | NA | CASSSGITPDSYGYTF | TGTGCCAGCAGCTCCGGTATTACCCCGGACAGCTATGGCTACACCTTC
TRBJ1-6 | TRBV2 | 13 | TRBD1 | NA | CASSETTGPPLHF | TGTGCCAGCAGTGAGACGACAGGGCCACCCCTCCACTTT
TRBJ2-1 | TRBV4-1 | 15 | NA | NA | CASSQRYGPNNEQFF | TGCGCCAGCAGTCAGCGCTACGGCCCCAACAATGAGCAGTTCTTC
TRBJ2-1 | TRBV20-1 | 15 | NA | NA | CSASWVPSSYNEQFF | TGCAGTGCTAGTTGGGTCCCCTCCTCCTACAATGAGCAGTTCTTC
TRBJ2-2 | TRBV7-2 | 13 | NA | NA | CASSLNRHGELFF | TGTGCCAGCAGCTTAAATCGTCACGGGGAGCTGTTTTTT
TRBJ2-5 | TRBV20-1 | 13 | TRBD2 | NA | CSAHSSGQETQYF | TGCAGTGCGCATTCTAGCGGCCAAGAGACCCAGTACTTC
TRBJ2-7 | TRBV9 | 14 | NA | NA | CASSVVAGMGEQYF | TGTGCCAGCAGCGTAGTGGCAGGGATGGGCGAGCAGTACTTC